One and the same sample provided the 21 T cell receptor beta chains below, sequenced in a study of shared clonotypes between healthy human individuals. The method was immunoSEQ multiplex PCR; TCRdb's version includes in-frame clones alone and lacks a portion of them. The sample lists 1.4 million or so clones, 98% seen once, with 0.36% in the top ten. The specimen sequenced was naive CD4+ T cells sorted from blood. The subset was: CD45RA+ positively selected. The receptors originated from a man aged 25 to 40 in good health.

The chain couples TRBV5-1 to TRBJ2-1; 9 bases are a match to TRBD2. From germline, CDR1 is SGHRS and CDR2 YFSETQ. CDR3 length: 17 residues. Germline trimming cut 4 bases from V and 3 bases from J; bases unmatched to any gene: 11. In nucleotides, the CDR3 is TGCGCCAGCAGCCCCCGTGCGGGAGGGCCCCTCTACAATGAGCAGTTCTTC. This translates into CASSPRAGGPLYNEQFF.

V is TRBV19 and J is TRBJ1-5, with D hard to call. Per germline, CDR1 LNHDA and CDR2 SQIVND (reference sequence). The CDR3 length is 17 residues. Trimming stripped 5 bases from V and 3 bases from J, with 20 bases between. The DNA for the CDR3 is TGTGCCAGTAGTTACTCGGGCACAACGAGGGCCAATCAGCCCCAGCATTTT. Translation: CASSYSGTTRANQPQHF. The variable domain in full, completed from reference TRBV19 and TRBJ1-5, reads DGGITQSPKYLFRKEGQNVTLSCEQNLNHDAMYWYRQDPGQGLRLIYYSQIVNDFQKGDIAEGYSVSREKKESFPLTVTSAQKNPTAFYLCASSYSGTTRANQPQHFGDGTRLSIL.

The rearrangement links TRBV7-2 to TRBJ2-1; TRBD2 aligns across 13 bases. The CDR3 runs 19 residues. The junction had 10 bases not matched to a gene; V was cut back by 5 bases and J by 0 bases. Per germline, CDR1 SGHTA and CDR2 FQGNSA. CDR3 sequence (DNA): TGTGCCAGCAGCCCCCACCCGGGACTAGCGGGAAGCTCCTACAATGAGCAGTTCTTC. Its protein is CASSPHPGLAGSSYNEQFF.

This clone was found once. The J gene is TRBJ1-4, the V gene TRBV30, with D maybe TRBD1 (5 bases). V was trimmed by 4 bases and J by 0 bases, leaving 18 bases between them. Germline V CDR1 and CDR2: GTSNPN, SVGIG (reference sequence). The CDR3 covers 17 residues. CDR3 protein: CAWTRGFTGATNEKLFF. The CDR3 coding sequence is TGTGCCTGGACTAGGGGATTTACCGGCGCAACTAATGAAAAACTGTTTTTT.

The CDR3 is CASSSSGDTQYF. As DNA, the CDR3 is TGTGCCAGCAGCTCTAGCGGAGATACGCAGTATTTT. The V and J genes are TRBV2 and TRBJ2-3, with TRBD2 matching over 7 bases. CDR3 length: 12 residues. V lost 6 bases, J lost 5 bases, and 2 bases stayed unmatched. CDR1 and CDR2 from the germline V gene are SNHLY and FYNNEI.

The chain couples TRBV15 to TRBJ2-7, with 7 bases aligning to TRBD1. Germline V CDR1 and CDR2: LNHNV, YYDKDF (reference sequence). Trimming took 8 bases from V and 3 from J; bases not matched to a gene: 13. The CDR3 sequence is 15 residues long. The CDR3 sequence is CATSQAPGQFYEQYF. The CDR3 DNA is TGTGCCACCTCTCAGGCCCCGGGACAGTTCTACGAGCAGTACTTC.

This sequence joins TRBV10-3 and TRBJ1-5; D is perhaps TRBD1 (5 bases). V lost 4 bases, J lost 4 bases, and 8 bases lay in between. From germline, CDR1 is ENHRY and CDR2 SYGVKD. This CDR3 spans 13 amino acids. The chain's CDR3 is CAISGGGNQPQHF. CDR3 bases: TGTGCCATCAGTGGGGGGGGGAATCAGCCCCAGCATTTT.

This chain joins TRBV19 and TRBJ1-2; D may be TRBD1 (5 bases). V shed 5 bases and J shed 3 bases, with 13 bases lying between them. Germline loops: CDR1 LNHDA, CDR2 SQIVND (reference sequence). There are 14 residues in the CDR3. CDR3 protein: CASSPPGAYYGYTF. In DNA form, the CDR3 reads TGTGCCAGTAGTCCCCCCGGGGCCTACTATGGCTACACCTTC.

This CDR3 is CASSLGAATGPQHF. The CDR3 coding sequence is TGTGCCAGCAGCTTGGGGGCAGCAACCGGGCCCCAGCATTTT. This sequence joins TRBV7-8 and TRBJ1-5, with a tentative D call TRBD1 (6 bases). Trimming pared 3 bases from V and 9 bases from J, leaving 15 bases between. CDR3 length: 14 amino acids. CDR1 and CDR2 from the germline V gene are SGHVS and FQNEAQ.

With regard to this clone: Other DNA sequences in this specimen translate into the identical CDR3. The chain has TRBV30 and TRBJ2-1; 14 bases align to TRBD2. With 3 bases clipped from V and 1 base from J, the junction kept 5 bases outside the gene matches. CDR1 is GTSNPN and CDR2 is SVGIG in the germline V gene (reference sequence). There are 17 residues in the CDR3. The CDR3 region is CAWRGTSGSSSYNEQFF. The CDR3 DNA follows: TGTGCCTGGAGGGGGACTAGCGGGAGCTCATCCTACAATGAGCAGTTCTTC. Full variable domain (rest looked up from reference TRBV30 and TRBJ2-1): SQTIHQWPATLVQPVGSPLSLECTVEGTSNPNLYWYRQAAGRGLQLLFYSVGIGQISSEVPQNLSASRPQDRQFILSSKKLLLSDSGFYLCAWRGTSGSSSYNEQFFGPGTRLTVL.

The chain uses TRBV5-1 and TRBJ2-7; 9 bases map to TRBD2. CDR1 and CDR2 (germline): SGHRS, YFSETQ. V trimming: 0 bases; J trimming: 5 bases; junction bases outside the gene matches: 12. This CDR3 is 17 amino acids long. CDR3 in amino acids: CASSLESAGGPKDEQYF. CDR3 nucleotide sequence: TGCGCCAGCAGCTTGGAGTCAGCGGGAGGCCCGAAGGACGAGCAGTACTTC.

The chain links TRBV7-6 to TRBJ2-3; 9 bases align to TRBD1. This CDR3 has 14 residues. The germline V gene encodes CDR1 SGHVS and CDR2 FNYEAQ. Germline trimming cut 1 base from V and 4 bases from J; bases unmatched to any gene: 0. The CDR3 DNA reads TGTGCCAGCAGCTTAGGGACAGGGGCAGATACGCAGTATTTT. Its protein product is CASSLGTGADTQYF.

V usage is TRBV18 and J usage is TRBJ1-5; D uncertain. This CDR3 is 15 amino acids long. The V end lost 4 bases, the J end lost 3 bases, and 13 bases lay between the germline ends. Germline V lookup: CDR1 KGHSH, CDR2 LQKENI. As DNA, the CDR3 is TGTGCCAGCTCACTTTTGGGGAGGGACAATCAGCCCCAGCATTTT. It codes for CASSLLGRDNQPQHF.

V usage is TRBV30 and J usage is TRBJ2-2; 8 bases are shared with TRBD1. Germline CDR1 is GTSNPN and CDR2 is SVGIG (reference sequence). Unmatched junction bases numbered 3, after V lost 2 bases and J lost 7 bases. CDR3 size: 13 residues. The CDR3 loop reads CAWSPRGHGELFF. CDR3 nucleotides: TGTGCCTGGAGTCCCAGGGGGCACGGGGAGCTGTTTTTT.

V usage is TRBV28 and J usage is TRBJ1-2; 8 positions agree with TRBD1. CDR1 and CDR2 from the germline V gene are MDHEN and SYDVKM. The J segment lost 4 bases and the V segment lost 5 bases, leaving 9 bases of the junction unmatched. The CDR3 has 15 amino acids. The CDR3 sequence is CASSPPGGGIYGYTF. The DNA for the CDR3 is TGTGCCAGCAGTCCCCCAGGGGGCGGTATCTATGGCTACACCTTC.

Only a few counts were recorded for this clone. In the same sample, other DNA sequences code for this CDR3. This chain uses TRBV4-2 with TRBJ2-7, with 10 bases that match TRBD1. From germline, CDR1 is LGHNA and CDR2 YNFKEQ. CDR3 length: 14 amino acids. V was clipped by 0 bases and J by 4 bases; unmatched bases: 0. The CDR3 loop reads CASSQEDRGYEQYF. CDR3 DNA: TGTGCCAGCAGCCAAGAGGACAGGGGGTACGAGCAGTACTTC.

The chain couples TRBV30 to TRBJ1-5, with D unclear. Germline V CDR1 and CDR2: GTSNPN, SVGIG (reference sequence). This CDR3 contains 13 residues. Deletions cut 2 bases from V and 1 base from J, with 6 bases between. The CDR3 DNA follows: TGTGCCTGGAGTTCTGACAGCAATCAGCCCCAGCATTTT. Translated: CAWSSDSNQPQHF.

The genes are TRBV6-1 and TRBJ1-1; D is unclear. The CDR3 loop spans 18 amino acids. The V end lost 4 bases, the J end lost 0 bases, and 21 bases lay between the germline ends. Germline V gene sequence: CDR1 MNHNS, CDR2 SASEGT. As DNA, the CDR3 is TGTGCCAGCAGTGGGCCCGTCCGCCAGATTACCGTGAACACTGAAGCTTTCTTT. As protein: CASSGPVRQITVNTEAFF.

The chain carries TRBV18 and TRBJ1-1; D is ambiguous. V lost 1 base and J lost 10, with 22 bases in between. CDR3 size: 16 residues. Germline CDR1 reads KGHSH; CDR2 reads LQKENI. CDR3 sequence (DNA): TGTGCCAGCTCACCACTAGCGGTAGATTCCTCCTCAGGAGCTTTCTTT. It is translated as CASSPLAVDSSSGAFF.

The chain combines TRBV28 with TRBJ2-3, with a possible D match to TRBD2 (6 bases). The CDR3 is 15 amino acids. Trimming cost V 3 bases and J 0 bases, with 10 bases left between them. Germline lookup yields CDR1 MDHEN and CDR2 SYDVKM. The CDR3 DNA is TGTGCCAGCAGTTTGTTTAGCGGAAGCACAGATACGCAGTATTTT. Its protein is CASSLFSGSTDTQYF.

This chain joins TRBV5-1 and TRBJ2-1; maybe TRBD1 (5 bases). The CDR3 spans 14 residues. V was cut by 5 bases and J by 3 bases, with 12 bases left in between. The germline V gene encodes CDR1 SGHRS and CDR2 YFSETQ. DNA of the CDR3: TGCGCCAGCAGGCAGGGAAAGAACTACAATGAGCAGTTCTTC. It specifies CASRQGKNYNEQFF.